One sample yielded the 21 T cell receptor beta chains listed below, sequenced in a study of immune cell composition in non-small cell lung cancer. TCRdb's table, derived via immunoSEQ multiplex PCR, lists solely in-frame clones and lacks some. The repertoire holds some 4,000 clones, with 70% to 80% as singletons. Sequenced material: lung tumor tissue. The receptors here all came from a human donor with non-small cell lung cancer.

The chain is built from TRBV7-9 and TRBJ1-2; D unclear. CDR1 is SEHNR, CDR2 FQNEAQ, per germline (reference sequence). The ends were cut back, 3 bases at V and 7 bases at J, with 9 bases in the middle. The CDR3 consists of 12 residues. The DNA for the CDR3 is TGTGCCAGCAGCTTGAACATGGGTGGCTACACCTTC. It encodes CASSLNMGGYTF. Using reference TRBV7-9 and TRBJ1-2 for the parts outside the CDR3, the full variable domain is DTGVSQNPRHKITKRGQNVTFRCDPISEHNRLYWYRQTLGQGPEFLTYFQNEAQLEKSRLLSDRFSAERPKGSFSTLEIQRTEQGDSAMYLCASSLNMGGYTFGSGTRLTVV.

V usage is TRBV29-1 and J usage is TRBJ2-7, with 8 bases identical to TRBD1. The J segment lost 2 bases and the V segment lost 4 bases, leaving 16 bases of the junction unmatched. Germline lookup yields CDR1 SQVTM and CDR2 ANQGSEA. The CDR3 contains 17 residues. The CDR3: CSVGIGTGSGNPYEQYF. CDR3 sequence (DNA): TGCAGCGTTGGGATAGGGACAGGCTCAGGGAACCCCTACGAGCAGTACTTC.

The J gene is TRBJ2-7, the V gene TRBV5-1, with 8 bases matching TRBD1. The germline CDR1 and CDR2 sequences are SGHRS and YFSETQ. The CDR3 loop spans 15 amino acids. After removal of 4 bases from V and 2 bases from J, the junction contained 8 bases not matched to a gene. In nucleotides, the CDR3 is TGCGCCAGCAGCGTATGGACAGGGTCGACCTACGAGCAGTACTTC. Encoded protein: CASSVWTGSTYEQYF.

The V and J genes are TRBV30 and TRBJ1-1, with 7 bases lining up with TRBD1. The CDR3 is made up of 12 amino acids. Germline V CDR1 and CDR2: GTSNPN, SVGIG (reference sequence). With 6 bases clipped from V and 6 bases from J, the junction kept 7 bases outside the gene matches. The CDR3 is CACSPQGAEAFF. In DNA form, the CDR3 reads TGTGCCTGCAGTCCCCAGGGGGCTGAAGCTTTCTTT.

This chain connects TRBV9 to TRBJ1-3, with D possibly TRBD1 on 6 matching bases. The CDR3 spans 14 residues. From germline, CDR1 is SGDLS and CDR2 YYNGEE. V was clipped by 5 bases and J by 3 bases, with 12 bases between them. DNA of the CDR3: TGTGCCAGCAGTGGGGGCGCTTATGGAAACACCATATATTTT. Translation: CASSGGAYGNTIYF. Together with reference TRBV9 and TRBJ1-3, the CDR3 gives the full variable domain: DSGVTQTPKHLITATGQRVTLRCSPRSGDLSVYWYQQSLDQGLQFLIQYYNGEERAKGNILERFSAQQFPDLHSELNLSSLELGDSALYFCASSGGAYGNTIYFGEGSWLTVV.

The gene calls are TRBV4-2 and TRBJ2-3, with 8 bases fitting TRBD2. CDR1 and CDR2 from the germline V gene are LGHNA and YNFKEQ. This CDR3 spans 14 amino acids. With 4 bases clipped from V and 4 bases from J, the junction kept 4 bases outside the gene matches. CDR3: CASSLLAGPDTQYF. The CDR3 DNA sequence: TGTGCCAGCAGCCTTTTAGCGGGACCAGATACGCAGTATTTT.

The chain couples TRBV5-5 to TRBJ1-1; D may be TRBD1 (6 bases). V was cut by 2 bases and J by 7 bases, with 18 bases left in between. Germline CDR1 and CDR2: SGHKS and YYEKEE (reference sequence). The length of the CDR3 is 15 residues. The CDR3 spells CASSLANREAFEAFF. CDR3 coding DNA: TGTGCCAGCAGCTTAGCCAACAGGGAAGCTTTTGAAGCTTTCTTT.

The V and J genes are TRBV6-5 and TRBJ2-7; TRBD2 might be the D (6 bases). V was shortened by 5 bases and J by 2 bases, with 7 bases between the two germline ends. The CDR3 totals 12 residues. Germline loops: CDR1 MNHEY, CDR2 SVGAGI. Here the CDR3 reads CASSGGTYEQYF. The CDR3 nucleotides read TGTGCCAGCAGTGGAGGGACCTACGAGCAGTACTTC.

By its share, this clone is medium-sized (0.01 to 0.1%). This chain joins TRBV6-5 and TRBJ1-1; 7 nucleotides align to TRBD1. The V segment lost 6 bases and the J segment 4 bases; nucleotides outside the gene matches: 5. Germline assignment: CDR1 MNHEY and CDR2 SVGAGI. The CDR3 has 13 residues. CDR3 amino acids: CASRERGLTEAFF. In DNA form, the CDR3 reads TGTGCCAGCAGAGAAAGGGGGCTCACTGAAGCTTTCTTT.

Here the CDR3 reads CASIGLYTEAFF. CDR3 nucleotide sequence: TGTGCCAGTATTGGGTTATACACTGAAGCTTTCTTT. The chain couples TRBV19 to TRBJ1-1; D unclear. This CDR3 spans 12 amino acids. Per germline, CDR1 LNHDA and CDR2 SQIVND (reference sequence). The V end was cut by 7 bases, the J end by 3 bases, with 9 bases between.

This chain joins TRBV7-9 and TRBJ2-7, with 11 bases matching TRBD2. CDR3 length: 14 amino acids. Germline loops: CDR1 SEHNR, CDR2 FQNEAQ (reference sequence). Unmatched junction bases numbered 7, after V lost 10 bases and J lost 2 bases. CDR3 sequence: CAISIAGGTYEQYF. The CDR3 bases are TGTGCCATTTCCATAGCGGGGGGGACCTACGAGCAGTACTTC.

The gene calls are TRBV19 and TRBJ2-5; the match to TRBD1 covers 8 bases. Trimming at V came to 5 bases and at J to 5 bases, leaving 7 bases not matched to a gene. The CDR3 has 14 residues. The V gene's germline CDR1 is LNHDA and CDR2 SQIVND (reference sequence). The CDR3 bases are TGTGCCAGTAGTCCACGATACAGGGGGGAGACCCAGTACTTC. It specifies CASSPRYRGETQYF.

The chain is built from TRBV7-8 and TRBJ2-7; D is possibly TRBD2 (6 bases). The CDR3 contains 14 residues. V lost 1 base and J 3 bases, leaving 10 bases between the germline ends. Germline assignment: CDR1 SGHVS and CDR2 FQNEAQ. CDR3 protein: CASSLGTKIYEQYF. DNA for the CDR3: TGTGCCAGCAGCTTAGGGACTAAGATCTACGAGCAGTACTTC.

In its sample, this clone was seen a few times. This rearrangement joins TRBV18 to TRBJ2-3, with 8 bases aligning to TRBD2. The CDR3 sequence is 18 residues long. Germline CDR1 KGHSH, CDR2 LQKENI. V was pared by 6 bases and J by 2 bases, with 16 bases of the junction left unmatched. CDR3 nucleotides: TGTGCCAGCTCCCCCGGCGGCGGGAGGTCCCGCTTCACAGATACGCAGTATTTT. Protein product: CASSPGGGRSRFTDTQYF.

This clone has just a few counts. This rearrangement joins TRBV18 to TRBJ1-6; 7 bases align to TRBD1. This CDR3 has 14 residues. Germline lookup yields CDR1 KGHSH and CDR2 LQKENI. Trimming took 5 bases from V and 4 from J; bases not matched to a gene: 2. CDR3: CASSADRYNSPLHF. As DNA, the CDR3 is TGTGCCAGCTCAGCGGACAGGTATAATTCACCCCTCCACTTT.

This clone was seen only a few times. This chain connects TRBV7-2 to TRBJ2-3; maybe TRBD1 (7 bases). The CDR3 extends over 14 amino acids. Germline-derived CDR1 and CDR2 are SGHTA and FQGNSA. Trimming removed 1 base from V and 5 bases from J, with 10 bases in between. Written as DNA, the CDR3 is TGTGCCAGCAGCTTAGGACAGGGAGGAGATACGCAGTATTTT. This translates into CASSLGQGGDTQYF.

This clone was observed a few times. The chain carries TRBV5-1 and TRBJ1-6; a possible D gene is TRBD1 (5 bases). The V end lost 2 bases, the J end lost 7 bases, and 10 bases lay between the germline ends. The CDR3 length is 14 residues. Germline CDR1 reads SGHRS; CDR2 reads YFSETQ. The DNA of the CDR3 is TGCGCCAGCAGCTTCGCACAGGTGAATTCACCCCTCCACTTT. Amino acids: CASSFAQVNSPLHF.

The chain joins TRBV7-6 to TRBJ1-5; 8 nucleotides align to TRBD1. The CDR3 totals 15 residues. Trimming at V came to 4 bases and at J to 2 bases, leaving 4 bases not matched to a gene. Per the germline V gene, CDR1 is SGHVS and CDR2 is FNYEAQ. The CDR3 region is CASSSEQGGNQPQHF. The CDR3 coding sequence is TGTGCCAGCAGCTCAGAACAGGGGGGCAATCAGCCCCAGCATTTT.

This clone was counted a single time. In nucleotides, the CDR3 is TGTGCCAGTAGCAAGACAGGGGAGGTGTCAGATACGCAGTATTTT. Amino acid sequence: CASSKTGEVSDTQYF. The chain is built from TRBV19 and TRBJ2-3; 8 bases map to TRBD1. Trimming cost V 6 bases and J 4 bases; bases outside gene matches: 9. Germline V gene sequence: CDR1 LNHDA, CDR2 SQIVND (reference sequence). CDR3 size: 15 residues.

The rearrangement joins TRBV5-6 to TRBJ1-2; TRBD1 might be the D (5 bases). The V end was cut by 1 base, the J end by 7 bases, with 14 bases between. From germline, CDR1 is SGHDT and CDR2 YYEEEE. The CDR3 runs 14 residues. This CDR3 reads CASSLQSRTFGYTF. Written as DNA, the CDR3 is TGTGCCAGCAGCTTGCAAAGTCGGACATTTGGCTACACCTTC. Full variable domain (missing parts from reference TRBV5-6 and TRBJ1-2): DAGVTQSPTHLIKTRGQQVTLRCSPKSGHDTVSWYQQALGQGPQFIFQYYEEEERQRGNFPDRFSGHQFPNYSSELNVNALLLGDSALYLCASSLQSRTFGYTFGSGTRLTVV.

The chain joins TRBV28 to TRBJ2-7, with 9 bases that match TRBD2. This CDR3 has 17 residues. Trimming at V came to 4 bases and at J to 5 bases, leaving 15 bases not matched to a gene. Germline V lookup: CDR1 MDHEN, CDR2 SYDVKM. Written as DNA, the CDR3 is TGTGCCAGCAGTTATCCTGAAGGGAGCGGGAGGTTTAACGAGCAGTACTTC. It is translated as CASSYPEGSGRFNEQYF.